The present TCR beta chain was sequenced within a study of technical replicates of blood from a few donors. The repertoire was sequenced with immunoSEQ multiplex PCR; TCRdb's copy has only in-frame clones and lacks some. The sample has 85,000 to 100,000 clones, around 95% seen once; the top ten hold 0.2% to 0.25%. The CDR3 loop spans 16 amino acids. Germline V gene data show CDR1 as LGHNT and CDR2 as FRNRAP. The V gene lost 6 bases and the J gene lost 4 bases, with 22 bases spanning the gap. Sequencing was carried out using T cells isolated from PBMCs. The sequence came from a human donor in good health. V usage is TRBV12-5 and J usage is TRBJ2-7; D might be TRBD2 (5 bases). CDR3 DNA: TGTGCTAGTGGCACCTCCGCGGGCAGGAAAGTTTACGAGCAGTACTTC. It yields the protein CASGTSAGRKVYEQYF.